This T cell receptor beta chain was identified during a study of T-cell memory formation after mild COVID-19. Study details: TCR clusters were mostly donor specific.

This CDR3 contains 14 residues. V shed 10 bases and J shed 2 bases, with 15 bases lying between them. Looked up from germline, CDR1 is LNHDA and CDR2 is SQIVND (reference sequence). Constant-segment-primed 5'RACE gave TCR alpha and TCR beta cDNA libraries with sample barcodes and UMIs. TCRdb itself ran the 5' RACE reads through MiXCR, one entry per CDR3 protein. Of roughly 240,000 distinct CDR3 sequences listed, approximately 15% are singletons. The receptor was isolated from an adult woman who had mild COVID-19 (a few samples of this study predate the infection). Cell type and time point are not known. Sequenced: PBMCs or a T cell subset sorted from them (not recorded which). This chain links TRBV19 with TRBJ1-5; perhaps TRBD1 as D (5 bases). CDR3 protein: CATLSGFRNQPQHF. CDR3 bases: TGTGCCACCCTATCAGGGTTCCGCAATCAGCCCCAGCATTTT.